Shown below are 31 T cell receptor beta chains from a single sample sequenced in a study of cytomegalovirus exposure and HLA in healthy donors. Assay used: immunoSEQ multiplex PCR; TCRdb lists only in-frame clones, some missing. Of approximately 100,000 clones listed, around 85% are singletons. The sample comprised PBMCs. These receptors all stem from a woman aged 30 to 39 in good health and CMV-seronegative.

This chain joins TRBV21-1 and TRBJ1-5. TRBV21-1 is labeled a pseudogene. This CDR3 is built from 13 residues. CDR3: CASSKARSQPQHF. DNA for the CDR3: TGTGCCAGCAGCAAAGCGCGGAGTCAGCCCCAGCATTTT.

The chain uses TRBV5-4 and TRBJ1-2; possibly TRBD1 for D (5 bases). CDR3 length: 15 amino acids. Trimming shortened V by 0 bases and J by 4 bases, and 13 bases separated the two germline ends. Germline V gene data show CDR1 as SGHNT and CDR2 as YYREEE (reference sequence). The CDR3 region has the DNA TGTGCCAGCAGCTTGGAGCAGGGTTCCACCTATGGCTACACCTTC. It is translated as CASSLEQGSTYGYTF.

The chain links TRBV7-7 to TRBJ2-2; perhaps TRBD2 as D (5 bases). Germline V CDR1 and CDR2: SSHAT, FNYEAQ (reference sequence). This CDR3 is built from 13 residues. In nucleotides, the CDR3 is TGTGCTAGCGCCGGGGTTAACACCGGGGAGCTGTTTTTT. Amino acid sequence: CASAGVNTGELFF.

The CDR3 loop reads CASSPGLLTLNEKLFF. In DNA form, the CDR3 reads TGTGCCAGCAGCCCCGGACTTCTGACCCTTAATGAAAAACTGTTTTTT. J is TRBJ1-4 and V is TRBV7-4, with D unresolved. Trimming left V 5 bases short and J 4 bases short, with 17 bases between. This CDR3 comprises 16 residues. CDR1 is SGHVT, CDR2 SQSDAQ, per germline.

This clone was picked up a small number of times. The chain recombines TRBV2 with TRBJ1-1; D may be TRBD1 (6 bases). The germline V and J ends were trimmed by 8 bases and 0 bases, with 10 bases remaining between them. Per the germline V gene, CDR1 is SNHLY and CDR2 is FYNNEI. This CDR3 comprises 13 residues. CDR3 DNA sequence: TGTGCCAGCGGGGACACTATGAACACTGAAGCTTTCTTT. This gives the protein CASGDTMNTEAFF.

The chain combines TRBV7-9 with TRBJ2-7; a possible D gene is TRBD1 (6 bases). In germline, CDR1 is SEHNR, CDR2 FQNEAQ (reference sequence). The CDR3 spans 16 residues. Deletions cut 3 bases from V and 4 bases from J, with 19 bases between. Written as DNA, the CDR3 is TGTGCCAGCAGCTTGCCAGGGGCCCAACCCTATTACGAGCAGTACTTC. Its protein is CASSLPGAQPYYEQYF.

The genes are TRBV29-1 and TRBJ1-2; possible D gene TRBD1, 5 bases. Trimming removed 6 bases from V and 3 bases from J, with 17 bases in between. Germline lookup yields CDR1 SQVTM and CDR2 ANQGSEA. The CDR3 loop spans 14 amino acids. The chain's CDR3 is CSVLSRAADYGYTF. The DNA of the CDR3 is TGCAGCGTGCTTTCCAGGGCTGCGGACTATGGCTACACCTTC.

V and J are TRBV5-4 and TRBJ1-4, with 11 bases aligning to TRBD1. The CDR3 runs to 14 residues. Germline assignment: CDR1 SGHNT and CDR2 YYREEE (reference sequence). The junction had 4 bases not matched to a gene; V was cut back by 5 bases and J by 7 bases. CDR3 sequence reads: CASSYGTGGEKLFF. The CDR3 DNA reads TGTGCCAGCAGTTACGGGACAGGGGGTGAAAAACTGTTTTTT.

The gene calls are TRBV4-2 and TRBJ2-7, with a tentative D call TRBD2 (5 bases). V was pared by 0 bases and J by 6 bases, with 9 bases between. Per the germline V gene, CDR1 is LGHNA and CDR2 is YNFKEQ. There are 13 residues in the CDR3. The CDR3 here is CASSQDRGPEQYF. The CDR3 region has the DNA TGTGCCAGCAGCCAAGATCGAGGGCCCGAGCAGTACTTC.

CDR3 nucleotide sequence: TGTGCCAGCAGCTTAGTACTAGCCTCAGCCTACGAGCAGTACTTC. Residues: CASSLVLASAYEQYF. V gene TRBV7-2 combines with J gene TRBJ2-7, with D perhaps TRBD2 (6 bases). Germline lookup yields CDR1 SGHTA and CDR2 FQGNSA. The CDR3 consists of 15 residues. Deletions cut 1 base from V and 2 bases from J, with 12 bases between. Full variable domain (missing parts from reference TRBV7-2 and TRBJ2-7): GAGVSQSPSNKVTEKGKDVELRCDPISGHTALYWYRQSLGQGLEFLIYFQGNSAPDKSGLPSDRFSAERTGGSVSTLTIQRTQQEDSAVYLCASSLVLASAYEQYFGPGTRLTVT.

The CDR3 nucleotides read TGTGCCATCAGGGATCCTATGGGCATGAACACTGAAGCTTTCTTT. Translated: CAIRDPMGMNTEAFF. The rearrangement links TRBV10-3 to TRBJ1-1; no clear D. This CDR3 has 15 amino acids. Germline values: CDR1 ENHRY, CDR2 SYGVKD. V lost 6 bases and J lost 0, with 14 bases in between.

V usage is TRBV13 and J usage is TRBJ2-3; 7 bases map to TRBD2. The germline gives CDR1 PRHDT, CDR2 FYEKMQ (reference sequence). The CDR3 spans 16 residues. V was clipped by 0 bases and J by 2 bases; unmatched bases: 5. The CDR3 region has the DNA TGTGCCAGCAGCTTAGGCACGCGGGGGAACACAGATACGCAGTATTTT. It codes for CASSLGTRGNTDTQYF.

The J gene is TRBJ1-5, the V gene TRBV7-2; D is possibly TRBD1 (5 bases). V was pared by 1 base and J by 2 bases, with 9 bases between. The CDR3 is 15 residues long. Germline V lookup: CDR1 SGHTA, CDR2 FQGNSA. The CDR3 DNA sequence: TGTGCCAGCAGCTTAGGGAGGGGTGGCAATCAGCCCCAGCATTTT. As protein: CASSLGRGGNQPQHF.

The chain links TRBV5-1 to TRBJ2-2; 8 nucleotides line up with TRBD1. Germline trimming cut 1 base from V and 7 bases from J; bases unmatched to any gene: 12. Germline V lookup: CDR1 SGHRS, CDR2 YFSETQ. This CDR3 has 17 amino acids. This CDR3 reads CASSLSPAGGAGGELFF. Here the CDR3 DNA reads TGCGCCAGCAGCTTGTCCCCCGCAGGGGGCGCCGGCGGGGAGCTGTTTTTT.

This clone has only one observation. The chain is built from TRBV27 and TRBJ2-1, with 11 bases identical to TRBD2. The CDR3 consists of 17 residues. Germline CDR1 reads MNHEY; CDR2 reads SMNVEV (reference sequence). The J segment lost 0 bases and the V segment lost 4 bases, leaving 5 bases of the junction unmatched. The CDR3 loop is CASSSLSGRASYNEQFF. CDR3 bases: TGTGCCAGCAGTTCCCTTAGCGGGAGGGCCTCCTACAATGAGCAGTTCTTC.

The V and J genes are TRBV7-3 and TRBJ2-1; weak D call: TRBD2 (6 bases). This CDR3 is built from 14 residues. V gave up 6 bases and J gave up 5 bases, with 14 bases separating them. Germline CDR1 SGHTA, CDR2 FQGTGA. The CDR3 is CASSIGGSHNEQFF. CDR3 in DNA: TGTGCCAGCAGTATCGGGGGTTCCCACAATGAGCAGTTCTTC.

This clone was counted between two and nine times. V is TRBV15 and J is TRBJ2-2; 7 bases map to TRBD1. The CDR3 covers 15 residues. Germline V gives CDR1 LNHNV, CDR2 YYDKDF (reference sequence). Trimming removed 1 base from V and 1 base from J; junction bases left unmatched: 0. The CDR3 region is CATSRGDRNTGELFF. CDR3 DNA: TGTGCCACCAGCAGAGGGGACAGGAACACCGGGGAGCTGTTTTTT.

The chain links TRBV2 to TRBJ1-3; no clear D. Looked up from germline, CDR1 is SNHLY and CDR2 is FYNNEI. CDR3 size: 14 residues. V was shortened by 11 bases and J by 0 bases, with 14 bases between the two germline ends. The CDR3 sequence: CAVVGGSSGNTIYF. CDR3 nucleotides: TGTGCCGTTGTGGGCGGGAGCTCTGGAAACACCATATATTTT.

Here the CDR3 DNA reads TGTGCCAGCAGCTTGGGCTATGAGCAGTTCTTC. It translates to CASSLGYEQFF. This chain joins TRBV13 and TRBJ2-1; D not resolved. CDR1 PRHDT and CDR2 FYEKMQ come from the germline V gene (reference sequence). CDR3 length equals 11 residues. V gave up 3 bases and J gave up 8 bases, with 5 bases separating them.

The rearrangement links TRBV10-3 to TRBJ1-1; 9 nucleotides align to TRBD1. The CDR3 spans 14 residues. Germline-derived CDR1 and CDR2 are ENHRY and SYGVKD. V shed 8 bases and J 1 base; nucleotides not matched to a gene: 5. The CDR3 protein is CAIGGQGRNTEAFF. The CDR3 DNA reads as TGTGCCATCGGCGGACAGGGGAGGAACACTGAAGCTTTCTTT.

This clone was recorded once. Written as DNA, the CDR3 is TGTGCCAGCAGTGAAAGACTAGCGGGGGCATTCATGGGGGAGAATGAGCAGTTCTTC. It yields the protein CASSERLAGAFMGENEQFF. The rearrangement links TRBV2 to TRBJ2-1, with 12 bases that match TRBD2. The V gene's germline CDR1 is SNHLY and CDR2 FYNNEI. The junction had 15 bases not matched to a gene; V was cut back by 2 bases and J by 7 bases. The CDR3 covers 19 residues.

The DNA of the CDR3 is TGTGCCAGCAGCCAGGTGGCTCCTCTCACCGGGGAGCTGTTTTTT. Residues: CASSQVAPLTGELFF. V is TRBV14 and J is TRBJ2-2; no firm D call. The V gene's germline CDR1 is SGHDN and CDR2 FVKESK. The CDR3 is made up of 15 amino acids. Trimming stripped 3 bases from V and 4 bases from J, with 12 bases between. Full variable domain (rest looked up from reference TRBV14 and TRBJ2-2): EAGVTQFPSHSVIEKGQTVTLRCDPISGHDNLYWYRRVMGKEIKFLLHFVKESKQDESGMPNNRFLAERTGGTYSTLKVQPAELEDSGVYFCASSQVAPLTGELFFGEGSRLTVL.

The sample holds one count of this clone. This rearrangement joins TRBV28 to TRBJ1-1; no clear D. There are 12 residues in the CDR3. Trimming shortened V by 8 bases and J by 3 bases, and 10 bases separated the two germline ends. Germline V CDR1 and CDR2: MDHEN, SYDVKM. CDR3 amino acids: CASLWRDTEAFF. The CDR3 DNA reads TGTGCCAGCCTATGGAGGGACACTGAAGCTTTCTTT.

The chain couples TRBV7-6 to TRBJ1-4; 8 nucleotides agree with TRBD1. With 5 bases clipped from V and 0 bases from J, the junction kept 17 bases outside the gene matches. CDR3 length: 20 residues. In germline, CDR1 is SGHVS, CDR2 FNYEAQ. This chain's CDR3 is CASSQTPGGGRNPTNEKLFF. DNA of the CDR3: TGTGCCAGCAGCCAGACCCCAGGGGGCGGGCGGAACCCAACTAATGAAAAACTGTTTTTT.

The chain carries TRBV27 and TRBJ2-7, with D possibly being TRBD1 (6 bases). The CDR3 spans 14 residues. With 1 base removed from V and 3 bases from J, the gap between germline ends came to 10 bases. CDR1 is MNHEY and CDR2 is SMNVEV in the germline V gene (reference sequence). CDR3 DNA sequence: TGTGCCAGCAGTTTATTAGTGGGACACTACGAGCAGTACTTC. As protein: CASSLLVGHYEQYF.

This clone came up a few times. This CDR3 is CATLNGYSYEQYF. The CDR3 nucleotides are TGTGCCACCCTGAACGGTTACTCCTACGAGCAGTACTTC. The chain links TRBV28 to TRBJ2-7, with no clear D. Germline values: CDR1 MDHEN, CDR2 SYDVKM. CDR3 length equals 13 residues. V was cut by 10 bases and J by 0 bases, with 13 bases left in between.

V gene TRBV18 combines with J gene TRBJ2-7; 8 nucleotides align to TRBD1. This CDR3 has 14 amino acids. V was clipped by 4 bases and J by 7 bases; unmatched bases: 9. Germline-derived CDR1 and CDR2 are KGHSH and LQKENI. The DNA of the CDR3 is TGTGCCAGCTCACGGGACAGGCGTTTGGGAGAGCAGTACTTC. Amino acids: CASSRDRRLGEQYF. The full variable domain, its missing parts supplied by reference TRBV18 and TRBJ2-7, is NAGVMQNPRHLVRRRGQEARLRCSPMKGHSHVYWYRQLPEEGLKFMVYLQKENIIDESGMPKERFSAEFPKEGPSILRIQQVVRGDSAAYFCASSRDRRLGEQYFGPGTRLTVT.

This rearrangement joins TRBV7-9 to TRBJ1-2; 7 nucleotides agree with TRBD1. The CDR3 has 12 residues. Per germline, CDR1 SEHNR and CDR2 FQNEAQ (reference sequence). J gave up 14 bases and V 3 bases, and 9 bases lay outside the gene matches. CDR3 region: CASSFPGQAGTF. CDR3 DNA sequence: TGTGCCAGCAGCTTTCCCGGACAGGCGGGGACCTTC.

The J gene is TRBJ1-5, the V gene TRBV4-1, with 7 bases aligning to TRBD1. J gave up 9 bases and V 1 base, and 3 bases lay outside the gene matches. Germline loops: CDR1 MGHRA, CDR2 YSYEKL. The CDR3 sequence is 13 residues long. CDR3: CASSQGGQMPQHF. The CDR3 region has the DNA TGCGCCAGCAGCCAAGGGGGACAGATGCCCCAGCATTTT.

The sample holds a few counts of this clone. The rearrangement uses TRBV28 and TRBJ1-5, with TRBD1 identical over 8 bases. Germline V CDR1 and CDR2: MDHEN, SYDVKM. This CDR3 has 14 amino acids. J was trimmed by 6 bases and V by 5 bases; bases with no gene match: 6. In DNA, the CDR3 is TGTGCCAGCAGTCAACAGGGGGAGGCTCAGCCCCAGCATTTT. It specifies CASSQQGEAQPQHF.

The gene calls are TRBV28 and TRBJ1-2; possible D gene TRBD1, 6 bases. The germline V and J ends were trimmed by 8 bases and 7 bases, with 20 bases remaining between them. CDR3 length equals 14 residues. Germline CDR1 reads MDHEN; CDR2 reads SYDVKM. The CDR3 reads CASLNSGGAGGYTF. CDR3 coding DNA: TGTGCCAGCCTCAATTCTGGGGGGGCTGGTGGCTACACCTTC.